This T cell receptor (beta chain) appears in the sequencing data of a study of T cell responses to AZD1222 COVID-19 vaccine. This CDR3 is 15 amino acids long. Germline CDR1 is LNHDA and CDR2 is SQIVND (reference sequence). The V gene lost 10 bases and the J gene lost 4 bases, with 19 bases spanning the gap. Sequencing used immunoSEQ multiplex PCR; TCRdb keeps in-frame clones, though not all of them. Altogether some 200,000 clones are present, more than 85% being singletons, with the ten largest covering approximately 3.7%. The J gene is TRBJ2-2, the V gene TRBV19; maybe TRBD1 (5 bases). This sequence was found in an adult who received the AZD1222 COVID-19 vaccine. Sequencing was performed on peripheral blood, taken 28 days after the second AZD1222 dose. CDR3 in DNA: TGTGCCACCCAGGTTGGGGCAGGGCCCACCGGGGAGCTGTTTTTT. It specifies CATQVGAGPTGELFF.